This T cell receptor beta chain was identified during a study of blood T cell repertoires in COVID-19. There are 17 residues in the CDR3. CDR1 is SGHAT and CDR2 is FQNNGV in the germline V gene. V shed 1 base, J shed 1 base, and the junction held 5 bases outside the gene matches. TCRdb keeps only in-frame clones here, not all; method: immunoSEQ multiplex PCR. The sample consists of fewer than 350,000 clones, roughly 85% of them appearing once. Participants, roughly 18 to 90 years old, spanned approximately 25 US areas. The chain joins TRBV11-2 to TRBJ2-3; 10 nucleotides line up with TRBD2. Sequenced material: PBMCs or T cells enriched from blood (not recorded which). The clonotype comes from a woman in her twenties or thirties who had been exposed to COVID-19. As DNA, the CDR3 is TGTGCCAGCAGCTTAGGCACCGGGACTAGCGGCACAGATACGCAGTATTTT. Translation: CASSLGTGTSGTDTQYF.